This T cell receptor (beta chain) was captured in a study of shared clonotypes between healthy human individuals. For the study at large: In total, the donors were a couple of women and a few men aged 18 to 49.

Per sorted-subset replicate PCR, input was roughly 200 ng DNA, representing tens of thousands of T cell genomes. Clones were sequenced by immunoSEQ multiplex PCR, and TCRdb holds only the in-frame ones, with some missing. This table holds 2 million to 3 million clones, 93% found once. Points on this clone: Its antigen is not known.

This CDR3 spans 15 amino acids. V shed 4 bases and J shed 2 bases, with 15 bases lying between them. CDR1 is SGHVS, CDR2 FQNEAQ, per germline. The study's findings and limits: As a rule, naive subsets had a larger estimated richness than memory subsets. It was the non-shared clonotypes that had lower generation probabilities than clonotypes shared by all four donors.

The V and J genes are TRBV7-8 and TRBJ2-7, with D possibly TRBD1 on 6 matching bases. The sample taken for sequencing was naive CD4+ T cells from PBMCs. As for subset: CD45RA+ positively selected. The TCR comes from a man aged 18-30 years in good health. Some clones in this sample may be carry-over from other donors' samples. In DNA form, the CDR3 reads TGTGCCAGCAGCTCCGGACAGAGCTATCCCTACGAGCAGTACTTC. It specifies CASSSGQSYPYEQYF.